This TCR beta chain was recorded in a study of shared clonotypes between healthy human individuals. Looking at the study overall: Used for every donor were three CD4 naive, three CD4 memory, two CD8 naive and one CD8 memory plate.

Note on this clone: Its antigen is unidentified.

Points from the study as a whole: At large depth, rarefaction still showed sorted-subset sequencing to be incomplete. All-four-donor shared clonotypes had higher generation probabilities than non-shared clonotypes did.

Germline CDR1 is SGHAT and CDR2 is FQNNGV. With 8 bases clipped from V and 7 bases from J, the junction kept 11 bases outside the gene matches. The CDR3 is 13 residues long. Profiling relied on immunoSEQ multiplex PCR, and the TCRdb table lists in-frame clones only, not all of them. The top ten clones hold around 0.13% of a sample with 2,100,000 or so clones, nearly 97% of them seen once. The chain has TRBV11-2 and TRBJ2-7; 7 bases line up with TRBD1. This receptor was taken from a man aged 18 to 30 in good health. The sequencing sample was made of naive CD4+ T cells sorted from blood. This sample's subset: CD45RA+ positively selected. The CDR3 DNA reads TGTGCCAGCTCTCCCTGGACAGGCAAGGAGCAGTACTTC. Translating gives CASSPWTGKEQYF.